This TCR beta chain was observed in a study of shared clonotypes between healthy human individuals. The study, taken as a whole, reports: Sorted-subset sequencing was shown by rarefaction to be incomplete despite large depth.

In the case of this clone: Antigen specificity is unknown.

For sorted subsets, roughly 200 ng DNA per replicate equaled 33,000 or so T cell genomes. The assay was immunoSEQ multiplex PCR, and TCRdb's table has in-frame clones only and misses some. This table has over 2 million clones, just under 95% appearing once. What was sequenced was naive CD4+ T cells from PBMCs. The subset: CD45RA+ positively selected. This receptor was obtained from a man aged 18 to 30 in good health. Some clones in this sample may be carry-over from other donors' samples.

The CDR3 DNA sequence: TGTGCCAGCAGTTTACAGGGGATAGCCAAAAACATTCAGTACTTC. Residues: CASSLQGIAKNIQYF. The chain employs TRBV28 and TRBJ2-4, with D maybe TRBD1 (6 bases). Germline V gene sequence: CDR1 MDHEN, CDR2 SYDVKM. This CDR3 has 15 residues. The ends were cut back, 2 bases at V and 0 bases at J, with 8 bases in the middle.